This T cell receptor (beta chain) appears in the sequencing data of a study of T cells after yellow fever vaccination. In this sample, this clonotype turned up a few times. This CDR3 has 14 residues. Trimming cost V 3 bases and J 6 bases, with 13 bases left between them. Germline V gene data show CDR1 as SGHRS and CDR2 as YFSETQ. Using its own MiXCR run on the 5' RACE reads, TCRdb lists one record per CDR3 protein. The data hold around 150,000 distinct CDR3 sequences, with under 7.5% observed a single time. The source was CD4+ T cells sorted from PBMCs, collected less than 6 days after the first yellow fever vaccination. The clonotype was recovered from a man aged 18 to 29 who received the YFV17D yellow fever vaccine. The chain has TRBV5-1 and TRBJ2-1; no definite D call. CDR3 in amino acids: CASSSPSWSNEQFF. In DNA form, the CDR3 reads TGCGCCAGCAGCTCCCCTTCCTGGTCCAATGAGCAGTTCTTC. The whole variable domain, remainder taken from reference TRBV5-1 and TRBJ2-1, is KAGVTQTPRYLIKTRGQQVTLSCSPISGHRSVSWYQQTPGQGLQFLFEYFSETQRNKGNFPGRFSGRQFSNSRSEMNVSTLELGDSALYLCASSSPSWSNEQFFGPGTRLTVL.